This TCR beta chain was recovered during a study of blood T cells in healthy people across ages. Study results and limitations: Estimated diversity, derived from one million T cells, was regarded as an underestimate.

Germline lookup yields CDR1 SGHTA and CDR2 FQGTGA. V lost 2 bases and J lost 5, with 13 bases in between. The CDR3 has 14 amino acids. About this clonotype itself: Its antigen is not known.

Next came a second PCR, run for about 7 to 12 cycles, which used a sample-barcoded 5' primer along with a J-beta primer mix. A 12-random-nucleotide template-switch adaptor tagged each cDNA molecule. TCRdb re-derived calls from the 5' RACE reads in MiXCR, one entry per CDR3 protein. Among roughly 1,000,000 distinct CDR3 sequences listed, approximately 25% were seen once. The sample also formed part of further work on T cells of mothers and their children. Per that study: Addition of sample barcodes and 2-4 random nucleotides occurred through the M1S primer of the second PCR. There were over 9.5 million TCR beta CDR3 reads from each mother and several million from each child.

The chain combines TRBV7-3 with TRBJ2-7; the D gene is possibly TRBD2 (5 bases). This clonotype was obtained from a girl aged 2 to 9 in good health. Sequencing was carried out using blood. CDR3 in DNA: TGTGCCAGCAGCTTACTTCCGGCGGGCGACGAGCAGTACTTC. Translation gives CASSLLPAGDEQYF.